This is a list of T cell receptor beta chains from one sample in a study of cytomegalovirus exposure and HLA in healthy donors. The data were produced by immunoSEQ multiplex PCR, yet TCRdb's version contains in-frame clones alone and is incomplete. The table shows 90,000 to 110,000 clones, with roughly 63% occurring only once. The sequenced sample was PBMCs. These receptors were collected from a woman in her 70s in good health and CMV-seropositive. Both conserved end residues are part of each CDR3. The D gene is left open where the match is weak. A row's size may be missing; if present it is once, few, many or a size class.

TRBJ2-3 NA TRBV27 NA CASSLSDRSGDTQYF TGTGCCAGCAGTTTATCGGACAGAAGTGGGGATACGCAGTATTTT
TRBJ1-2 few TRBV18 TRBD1 CASSPSGTGDYGYTF TGTGCCAGCTCACCGTCCGGGACAGGGGACTATGGCTACACCTTC
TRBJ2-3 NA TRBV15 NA CATSRGGRGGRTDTQYF TGTGCCACCAGCAGAGGAGGGAGGGGGGGGCGCACAGATACGCAGTATTTT
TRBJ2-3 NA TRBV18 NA CASSPVTGGTDTQYF TGTGCCAGCTCACCAGTTACGGGGGGCACAGATACGCAGTATTTT
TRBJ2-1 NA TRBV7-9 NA CASSLSGAYNEQFF TGTGCCAGCAGCTTAAGCGGCGCCTACAATGAGCAGTTCTTC
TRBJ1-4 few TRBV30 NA CAWSLGAQTNEKLFF TGTGCCTGGAGTCTGGGGGCGCAAACTAATGAAAAACTGTTTTTT
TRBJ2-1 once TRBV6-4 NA CASSDEVSREQFF TGTGCCAGCAGTGACGAGGTTTCGCGGGAGCAGTTCTTC
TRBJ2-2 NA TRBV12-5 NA CASAQQGGGELFF TGTGCTAGTGCCCAACAGGGTGGCGGGGAGCTGTTTTTT
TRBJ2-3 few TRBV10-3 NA CAISDPSRSTDTQYF TGTGCCATCAGTGACCCTAGCAGATCCACAGATACGCAGTATTTT
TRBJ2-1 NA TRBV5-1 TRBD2 CATSPGLDLRNEQFF TGCGCCACCTCGCCGGGACTAGATCTGAGGAATGAGCAGTTCTTC
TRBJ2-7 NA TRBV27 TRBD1 CASSLVRGLLSEQYF TGTGCCAGCAGTTTAGTCAGGGGGCTTCTCAGCGAGCAGTACTTC
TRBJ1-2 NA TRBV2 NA CASSPSGQPDYGYTF TGTGCCAGCAGCCCGAGCGGACAGCCCGACTATGGCTACACCTTC
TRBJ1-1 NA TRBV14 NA CASSSQGNTEAFF TGTGCCAGCAGTTCGCAGGGGAACACTGAAGCTTTCTTT
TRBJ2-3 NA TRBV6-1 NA CASSEKTRMGLRQTTDTQYF TGTGCCAGCAGTGAAAAGACTCGTATGGGACTCCGGCAAACTACAGATACGCAGTATTTT
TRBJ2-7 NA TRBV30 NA CAWSKGGGSYEQYF TGTGCCTGGAGTAAAGGGGGGGGGTCCTACGAGCAGTACTTC
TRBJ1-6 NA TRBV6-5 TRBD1 CASSYSPGTASPLHF TGTGCCAGCAGTTACTCTCCCGGGACAGCGTCACCCCTCCACTTT
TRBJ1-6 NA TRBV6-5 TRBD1 CASRRQGLNNSPLHF TGTGCCAGCAGGCGACAGGGCCTGAATAATTCACCCCTCCACTTT
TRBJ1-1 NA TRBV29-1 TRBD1 CSGYDRAGTEAFF TGCAGCGGCTACGACAGGGCGGGAACTGAAGCTTTCTTT
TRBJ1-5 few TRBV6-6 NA CASSPGPNQPQHF TGTGCCAGCAGTCCGGGTCCCAATCAGCCCCAGCATTTT
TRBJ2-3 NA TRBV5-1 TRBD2 CASSERGGTSTDTQYF TGCGCCAGCAGCGAGCGGGGGGGTACTAGCACAGATACGCAGTATTTT
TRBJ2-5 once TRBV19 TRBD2 CASSRGTSGGPGAQYF TGTGCCAGTAGTAGGGGGACTAGCGGGGGGCCCGGGGCCCAGTACTTC
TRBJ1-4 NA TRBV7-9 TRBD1 CASSLGQGEEKLFF TGTGCCAGCAGCTTAGGACAGGGGGAGGAAAAACTGTTTTTT
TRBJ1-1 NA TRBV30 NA CAWQREGSVRSTEAFF TGTGCCTGGCAACGGGAGGGTAGTGTAAGAAGCACTGAAGCTTTCTTT
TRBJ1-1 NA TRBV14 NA CASSQQGFDTEAFF TGTGCCAGCAGCCAACAGGGTTTCGACACTGAAGCTTTCTTT
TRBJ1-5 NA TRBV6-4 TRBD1 CASRAMRTGPNQPQHF TGTGCCAGCCGGGCAATGAGGACAGGGCCTAATCAGCCCCAGCATTTT